This T cell receptor beta chain was recorded in a study of T cell responses to AZD1222 COVID-19 vaccine. Here immunoSEQ multiplex PCR was the method, and the copy in TCRdb shows in-frame clones only, minus some. The sample has about 140,000 clones, 88% seen once. Study-wide points: In the spike-specific TCR repertoire, nearly half reportedly target unmutated variant regions. The repertoires were collected only after the peak T cell response. Most donors were white British, females outnumbered males, and clonal diversity was possibly underestimated.

A word on this clone: What it binds is not known.

The source was peripheral blood, collected 28 days after the second AZD1222 dose. The receptor comes from an adult who received the AZD1222 COVID-19 vaccine.

The CDR3 here is CASSPGTGIEQYF. CDR3 in DNA: TGTGCCAGCAGCCCAGGGACAGGGATCGAGCAGTACTTC. The V call is TRBV11-2, the J call TRBJ2-7; TRBD1 matches at 9 bases. J gave up 6 bases and V 5 bases, and 5 bases lay outside the gene matches. The CDR3 consists of 13 residues. Germline V lookup: CDR1 SGHAT, CDR2 FQNNGV.